The next 6 T cell receptor beta chains were all read from a single sample in a study of neoadjuvant nivolumab and ipilimumab in lung cancer. Sequencing used immunoSEQ multiplex PCR; TCRdb keeps in-frame clones, though not all of them. The data contain about 30,000 clones, 83% of them singletons. The specimen comprised tumor tissue, sampled after neoadjuvant nivolumab, alone or with ipilimumab, at or shortly before surgery. The receptors here all came from an adult with non-small cell lung cancer.

The chain joins TRBV5-6 to TRBJ1-3, with D possibly being TRBD1 (6 bases). Germline-derived CDR1 and CDR2 are SGHDT and YYEEEE. The ends were cut back, 4 bases at V and 0 bases at J, with 8 bases in the middle. CDR3 length: 14 amino acids. Written as DNA, the CDR3 is TGTGCCAGCAGCCGGGACAACTCTGGAAACACCATATATTTT. This gives the protein CASSRDNSGNTIYF.

V and J are TRBV27 and TRBJ1-4; perhaps TRBD1 as D (5 bases). Germline CDR1 and CDR2: MNHEY and SMNVEV (reference sequence). Trimming left V 5 bases short and J 3 bases short, with 13 bases between. The CDR3 has 15 residues. CDR3 bases: TGTGCCAGCAGTGAAATCGGGACGGCTAATGAAAAACTGTTTTTT. Residues: CASSEIGTANEKLFF.

This clone showed up just once. This chain uses TRBV28 with TRBJ1-5, with D unresolved. CDR1 is MDHEN and CDR2 is SYDVKM in the germline V gene. This CDR3 contains 14 residues. V lost 2 bases and J 11 bases, leaving 16 bases between the germline ends. As DNA, the CDR3 is TGTGCCAGCAGTTTAACTCAGGCCTCATCAGCCCAGCATTTT. Residues: CASSLTQASSAQHF.

The chain carries TRBV6-1 and TRBJ2-7; D uncertain. Germline-derived CDR1 and CDR2 are MNHNS and SASEGT. With 8 bases removed from V and 0 bases from J, the gap between germline ends came to 11 bases. The length of the CDR3 is 13 residues. For the CDR3, the DNA is TGTGCCAGCGGCGTATTAAGCTCCTACGAGCAGTACTTC. It codes for CASGVLSSYEQYF.

The chain has TRBV7-9 and TRBJ2-7, with D perhaps TRBD1 (5 bases). CDR1 is SEHNR and CDR2 is FQNEAQ in the germline V gene (reference sequence). The V and J ends lost 5 bases and 5 bases respectively, with 13 bases between them. This CDR3 contains 13 residues. CDR3 residues: CASSPYRGNEQYF. The CDR3 nucleotides read TGTGCCAGCAGCCCCTATAGGGGTAACGAGCAGTACTTC.

This chain joins TRBV5-1 and TRBJ1-6, with D tentatively TRBD1 (5 bases). Germline V gene sequence: CDR1 SGHRS, CDR2 YFSETQ. V lost 0 bases to trimming and J lost 14 bases, with 15 bases between them. This CDR3 has 14 amino acids. The CDR3 DNA is TGCGCCAGCAGCTTGGGACAGAGCGGGAGGACCCTCCACTTT. Encoded protein: CASSLGQSGRTLHF.